The clone carrying this T cell receptor beta chain was picked up one time. The entry originates in a study of memory CD4+ T cells and cytomegalovirus serostatus. Single viable CD3+CD4+CD8-CD45RO+ cells were sorted as the memory CD4+ T cells. As handled by the study authors: Out-of-frame sequences were removed, leaving roughly 2.1 million distinct TCRbeta sequences. Here immunoSEQ multiplex PCR was the method, and the copy in TCRdb shows in-frame clones only, minus some. V, J and clone size are those of that table, while D and trimming were read from the DNA. The table records 25,000 to 30,000 clones, around 80% of them present only once. The V and J ends lost 0 bases and 1 base respectively, with 12 bases between them. The CDR3 is made up of 16 amino acids. Germline V gene sequence: CDR1 MNHEY, CDR2 SVGAGI.

The clonotype comes from an adult in good health and CMV-seronegative. V and J are TRBV6-5 and TRBJ1-1; D gene unclear. Sequenced input: memory CD4+ T cells from blood. This chain's CDR3 is CASSYSPRLENTEAFF. The CDR3 region has the DNA TGTGCCAGCAGTTACTCACCGAGGCTCGAGAACACTGAAGCTTTCTTT.